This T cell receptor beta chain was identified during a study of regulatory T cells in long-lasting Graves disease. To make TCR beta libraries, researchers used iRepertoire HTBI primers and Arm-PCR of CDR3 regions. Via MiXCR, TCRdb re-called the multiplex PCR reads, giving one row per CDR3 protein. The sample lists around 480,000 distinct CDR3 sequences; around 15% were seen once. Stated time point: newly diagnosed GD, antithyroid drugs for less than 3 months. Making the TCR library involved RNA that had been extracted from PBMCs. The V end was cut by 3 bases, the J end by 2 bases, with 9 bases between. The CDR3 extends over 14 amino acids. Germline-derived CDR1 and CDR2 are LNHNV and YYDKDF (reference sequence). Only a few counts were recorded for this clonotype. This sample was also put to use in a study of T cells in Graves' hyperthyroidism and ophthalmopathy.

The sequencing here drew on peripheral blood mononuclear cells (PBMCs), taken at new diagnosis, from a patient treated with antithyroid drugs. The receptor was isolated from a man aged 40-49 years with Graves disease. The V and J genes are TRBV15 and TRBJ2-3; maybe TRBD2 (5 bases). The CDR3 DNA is TGTGCCACCAGCAGCGACGGACTCACAGATACGCAGTATTTT. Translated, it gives CATSSDGLTDTQYF.